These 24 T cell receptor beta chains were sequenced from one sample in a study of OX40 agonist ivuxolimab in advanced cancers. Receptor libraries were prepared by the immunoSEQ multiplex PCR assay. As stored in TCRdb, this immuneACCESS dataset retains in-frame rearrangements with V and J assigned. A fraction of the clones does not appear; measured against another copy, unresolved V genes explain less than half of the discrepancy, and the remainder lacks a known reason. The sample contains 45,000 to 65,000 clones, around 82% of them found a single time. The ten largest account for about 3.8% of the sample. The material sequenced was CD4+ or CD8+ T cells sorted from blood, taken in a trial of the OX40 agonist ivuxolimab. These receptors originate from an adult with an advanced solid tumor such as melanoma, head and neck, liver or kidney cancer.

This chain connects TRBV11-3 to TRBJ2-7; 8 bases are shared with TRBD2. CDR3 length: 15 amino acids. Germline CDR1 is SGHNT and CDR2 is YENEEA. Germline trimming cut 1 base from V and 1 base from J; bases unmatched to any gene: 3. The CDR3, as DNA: TGTGCCAGCAGCTTAGGAGCGGGGGCGTCCTACGAGCAGTACTTC. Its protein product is CASSLGAGASYEQYF.

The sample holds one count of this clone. The CDR3 bases are TGTGCCAGCAGTCCGGGACAGCGCAGTGGAAACACCATATATTTT. Protein sequence: CASSPGQRSGNTIYF. V and J are TRBV28 and TRBJ1-3; 7 bases agree with TRBD1. This CDR3 spans 15 amino acids. Germline CDR1 is MDHEN and CDR2 is SYDVKM. The ends lost 5 bases at V and 3 bases at J; junction bases unmatched: 7.

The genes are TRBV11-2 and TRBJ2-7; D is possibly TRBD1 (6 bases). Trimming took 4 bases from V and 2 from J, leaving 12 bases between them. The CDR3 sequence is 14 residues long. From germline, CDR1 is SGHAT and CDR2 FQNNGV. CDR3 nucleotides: TGTGCCAGCAGCTCGGACAGCGCGACCTACGAGCAGTACTTC. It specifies CASSSDSATYEQYF.

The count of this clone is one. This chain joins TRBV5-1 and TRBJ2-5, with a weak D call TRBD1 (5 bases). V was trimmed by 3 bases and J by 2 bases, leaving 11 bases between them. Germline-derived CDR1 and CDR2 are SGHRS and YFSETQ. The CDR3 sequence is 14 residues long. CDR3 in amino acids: CASSSKTVQETQYF. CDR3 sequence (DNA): TGCGCCAGCAGCTCGAAGACAGTACAAGAGACCCAGTACTTC. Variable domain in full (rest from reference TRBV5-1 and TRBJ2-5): KAGVTQTPRYLIKTRGQQVTLSCSPISGHRSVSWYQQTPGQGLQFLFEYFSETQRNKGNFPGRFSGRQFSNSRSEMNVSTLELGDSALYLCASSSKTVQETQYFGPGTRLLVL.

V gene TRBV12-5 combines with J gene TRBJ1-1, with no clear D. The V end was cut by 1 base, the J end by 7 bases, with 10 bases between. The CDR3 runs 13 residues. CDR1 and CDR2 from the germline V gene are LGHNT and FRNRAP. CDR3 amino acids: CASGLDGRFEAFF. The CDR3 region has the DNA TGTGCTAGTGGTTTGGATGGACGGTTTGAAGCTTTCTTT.

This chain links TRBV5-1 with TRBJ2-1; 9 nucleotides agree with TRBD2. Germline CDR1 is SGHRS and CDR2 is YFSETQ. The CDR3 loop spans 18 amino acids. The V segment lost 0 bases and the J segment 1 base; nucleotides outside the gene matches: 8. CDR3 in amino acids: CASSLGDLAGSSYNEQFF. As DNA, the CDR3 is TGCGCCAGCAGCTTGGGGGATCTAGCGGGGAGTTCCTACAATGAGCAGTTCTTC.

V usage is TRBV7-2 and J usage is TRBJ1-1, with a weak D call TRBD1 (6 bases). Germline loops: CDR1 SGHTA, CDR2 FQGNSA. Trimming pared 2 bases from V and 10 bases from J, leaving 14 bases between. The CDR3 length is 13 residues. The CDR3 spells CASSLLWDKGAFF. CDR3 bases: TGTGCCAGCAGCTTATTGTGGGACAAGGGAGCTTTCTTT.

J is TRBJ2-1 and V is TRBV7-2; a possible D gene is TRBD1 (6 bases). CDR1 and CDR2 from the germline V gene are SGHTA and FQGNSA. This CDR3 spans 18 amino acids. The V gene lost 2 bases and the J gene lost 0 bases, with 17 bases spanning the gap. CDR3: CASSLSSPQGSSYNEQFF. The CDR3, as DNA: TGTGCCAGCAGCTTATCCTCACCACAGGGAAGCTCCTACAATGAGCAGTTCTTC.

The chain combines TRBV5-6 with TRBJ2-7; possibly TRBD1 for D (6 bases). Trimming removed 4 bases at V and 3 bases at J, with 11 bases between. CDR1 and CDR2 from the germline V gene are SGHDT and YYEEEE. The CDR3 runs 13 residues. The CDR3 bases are TGTGCCAGCAGCCGGGACACATACTACGAGCAGTACTTC. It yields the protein CASSRDTYYEQYF.

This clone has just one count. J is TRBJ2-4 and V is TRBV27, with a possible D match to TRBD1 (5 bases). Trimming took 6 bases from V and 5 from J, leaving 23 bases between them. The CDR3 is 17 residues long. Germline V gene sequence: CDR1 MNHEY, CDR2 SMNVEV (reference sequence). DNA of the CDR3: TGTGCCAGCAGCCCCCGATTGGCAGGGCCCCGGCAAAACATTCAGTACTTC. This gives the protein CASSPRLAGPRQNIQYF.

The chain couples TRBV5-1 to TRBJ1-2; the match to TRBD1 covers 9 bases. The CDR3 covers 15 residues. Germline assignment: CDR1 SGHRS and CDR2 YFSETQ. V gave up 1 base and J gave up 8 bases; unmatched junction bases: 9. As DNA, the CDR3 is TGCGCCAGCAGCTTGACCACTTGGGACAGGGTCGGCTACACCTTC. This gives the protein CASSLTTWDRVGYTF.

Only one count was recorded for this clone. The CDR3, as DNA: TGTGCCAGCAGCTTGGTAGGCAGGGTAAACACTGAAGCTTTCTTT. This translates into CASSLVGRVNTEAFF. The chain combines TRBV5-6 with TRBJ1-1, with a tentative D call TRBD1 (5 bases). The CDR3 runs to 15 residues. Germline V gene sequence: CDR1 SGHDT, CDR2 YYEEEE. V gave up 0 bases and J gave up 2 bases, with 11 bases separating them. The full variable domain, with the rest looked up from reference TRBV5-6 and TRBJ1-1, is DAGVTQSPTHLIKTRGQQVTLRCSPKSGHDTVSWYQQALGQGPQFIFQYYEEEERQRGNFPDRFSGHQFPNYSSELNVNALLLGDSALYLCASSLVGRVNTEAFFGQGTRLTVV.

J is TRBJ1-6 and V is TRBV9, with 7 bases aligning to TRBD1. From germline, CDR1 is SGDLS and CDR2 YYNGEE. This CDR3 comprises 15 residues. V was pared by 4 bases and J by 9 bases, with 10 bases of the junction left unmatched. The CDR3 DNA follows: TGTGCCAGCAGCCGAGACGGGCAGGGGGGTTCACCCCTCCACTTT. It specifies CASSRDGQGGSPLHF.

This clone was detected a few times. CDR3 coding DNA: TGCGCCAGCAGCTTGACAGGGGCTTCACCCCTCCACTTT. Its protein is CASSLTGASPLHF. The rearrangement links TRBV5-1 to TRBJ1-6; 7 bases align to TRBD1. The CDR3 runs 13 residues. The V gene's germline CDR1 is SGHRS and CDR2 YFSETQ. After removal of 1 base from V and 9 bases from J, the junction contained 1 base not matched to a gene.

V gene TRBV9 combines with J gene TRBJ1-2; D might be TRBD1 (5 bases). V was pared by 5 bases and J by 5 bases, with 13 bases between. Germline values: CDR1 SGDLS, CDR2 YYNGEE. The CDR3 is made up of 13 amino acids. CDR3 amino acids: CASSADRFYGYTF. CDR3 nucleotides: TGTGCCAGCAGTGCCGACAGATTTTATGGCTACACCTTC.

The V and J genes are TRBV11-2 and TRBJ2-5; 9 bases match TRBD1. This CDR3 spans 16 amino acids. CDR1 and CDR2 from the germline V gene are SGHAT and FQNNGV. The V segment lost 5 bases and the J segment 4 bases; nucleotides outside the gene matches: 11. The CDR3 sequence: CASSQRSTDRGETQYF. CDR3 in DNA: TGTGCCAGCAGCCAACGTTCCACGGACAGGGGAGAGACCCAGTACTTC.

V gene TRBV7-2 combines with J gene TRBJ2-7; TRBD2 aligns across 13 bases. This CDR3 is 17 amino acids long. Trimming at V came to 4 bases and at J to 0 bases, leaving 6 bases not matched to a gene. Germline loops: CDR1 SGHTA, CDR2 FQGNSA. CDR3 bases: TGTGCCAGCAGCTATGGACTAGCGGGGGAGAGCTCCTACGAGCAGTACTTC. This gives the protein CASSYGLAGESSYEQYF.

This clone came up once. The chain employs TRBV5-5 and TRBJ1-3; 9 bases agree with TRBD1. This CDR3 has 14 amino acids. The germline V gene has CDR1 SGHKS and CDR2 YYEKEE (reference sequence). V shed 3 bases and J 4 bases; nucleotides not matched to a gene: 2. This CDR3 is CASSSDRGGNTIYF. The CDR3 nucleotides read TGTGCCAGCAGCTCGGACAGGGGAGGAAACACCATATATTTT.

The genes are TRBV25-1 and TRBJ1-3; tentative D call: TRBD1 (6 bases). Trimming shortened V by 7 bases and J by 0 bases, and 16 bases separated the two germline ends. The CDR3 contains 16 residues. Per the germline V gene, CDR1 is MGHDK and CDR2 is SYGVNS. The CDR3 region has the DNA TGTGCCAGCAAGCCCCGACAGGCAGCCTCTGGAAACACCATATATTTT. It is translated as CASKPRQAASGNTIYF.

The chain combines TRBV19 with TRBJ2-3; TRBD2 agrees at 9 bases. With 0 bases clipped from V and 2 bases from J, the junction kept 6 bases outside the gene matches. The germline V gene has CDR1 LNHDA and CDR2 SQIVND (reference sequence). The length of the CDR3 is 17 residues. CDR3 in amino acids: CASSIEGASGDTDTQYF. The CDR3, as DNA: TGTGCCAGTAGTATAGAGGGTGCTAGCGGGGACACAGATACGCAGTATTTT.

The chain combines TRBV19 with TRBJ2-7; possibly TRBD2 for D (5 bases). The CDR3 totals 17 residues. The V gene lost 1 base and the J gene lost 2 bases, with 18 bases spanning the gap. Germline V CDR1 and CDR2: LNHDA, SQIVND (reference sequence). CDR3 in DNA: TGTGCCAGTAGTATAGTCTTTAGGGTGGAGGATCCCTACGAGCAGTACTTC. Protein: CASSIVFRVEDPYEQYF.

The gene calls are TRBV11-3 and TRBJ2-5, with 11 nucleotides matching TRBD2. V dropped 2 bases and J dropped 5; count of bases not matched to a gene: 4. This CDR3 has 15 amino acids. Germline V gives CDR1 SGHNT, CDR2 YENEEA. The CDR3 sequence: CASSLTSGSWETQYF. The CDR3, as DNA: TGTGCCAGCAGCTTAACTAGCGGGAGTTGGGAGACCCAGTACTTC.

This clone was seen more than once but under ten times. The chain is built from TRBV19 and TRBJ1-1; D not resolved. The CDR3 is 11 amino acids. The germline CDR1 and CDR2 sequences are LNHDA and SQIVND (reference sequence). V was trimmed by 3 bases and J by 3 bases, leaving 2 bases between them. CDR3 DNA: TGTGCCAGTAGTATGGACACTGAAGCTTTCTTT. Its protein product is CASSMDTEAFF.

CDR3 DNA sequence: TGTGCCAGCAGCTTAGCGACTAGCGGGAGGCCGGGCAATGAGCAGTTCTTC. This gives the protein CASSLATSGRPGNEQFF. This chain uses TRBV7-9 with TRBJ2-1, with 13 bases fitting TRBD2. This CDR3 is built from 17 residues. Germline CDR1 SEHNR, CDR2 FQNEAQ (reference sequence). Trimming took 0 bases from V and 6 from J; bases not matched to a gene: 5.